The 23 T cell receptor beta chains reported below all come from one sample, sequenced in a study of siplizumab effects on memory and regulatory T cells. TCRdb's copy holds only in-frame clones and misses some; the assay was immunoSEQ multiplex PCR. The data contain roughly 56,000 clones, approximately 95% of them singletons. Sample: CD8+ T cells sorted from blood. The source of these receptors is a human donor in good health.

This rearrangement joins TRBV4-2 to TRBJ2-7; 9 bases map to TRBD2. The CDR3 contains 13 residues. Per germline, CDR1 LGHNA and CDR2 YNFKEQ. The trim removed 4 bases at V and 4 bases at J, leaving 2 bases unmatched. CDR3 sequence: CASSPGLAYEQYF. The CDR3 coding sequence is TGTGCCAGCAGCCCGGGACTAGCTTACGAGCAGTACTTC.

J is TRBJ1-5 and V is TRBV28; D is ambiguous. Looked up from germline, CDR1 is MDHEN and CDR2 is SYDVKM. The CDR3 runs to 12 residues. Trimming took off 3 bases at V and 7 bases at J, with 7 bases between the two ends. Here the CDR3 reads CASSFSGQPQHF. The CDR3 DNA is TGTGCCAGCAGTTTCTCGGGCCAGCCCCAGCATTTT.

The V gene is TRBV14, the J gene TRBJ2-7; 7 positions match TRBD2. The CDR3 has 15 amino acids. J was trimmed by 2 bases and V by 1 base; bases with no gene match: 5. Germline assignment: CDR1 SGHDN and CDR2 FVKESK. CDR3 residues: CASSQGAGATYEQYF. In nucleotides, the CDR3 is TGTGCCAGCAGCCAAGGGGCGGGAGCGACCTACGAGCAGTACTTC.

The J gene is TRBJ1-2, the V gene TRBV27; a weak D match, TRBD1 (5 bases). Trimming shortened V by 5 bases and J by 5 bases, and 15 bases separated the two germline ends. The germline V gene has CDR1 MNHEY and CDR2 SMNVEV (reference sequence). The CDR3 covers 14 residues. The CDR3 DNA is TGTGCCAGCAGTCCAAGTTTAGGGGTGTATGGCTACACCTTC. This codes for CASSPSLGVYGYTF.

V is TRBV9 and J is TRBJ2-5; D unclear. V lost 3 bases and J 4 bases, leaving 7 bases between the germline ends. This CDR3 contains 12 residues. From germline, CDR1 is SGDLS and CDR2 YYNGEE. CDR3 in amino acids: CASSADGETQYF. The CDR3 DNA sequence: TGTGCCAGCAGCGCGGACGGAGAGACCCAGTACTTC.

V gene TRBV7-8 combines with J gene TRBJ2-1; D is possibly TRBD1 or TRBD2 (5 bases each). Germline loops: CDR1 SGHVS, CDR2 FQNEAQ. The CDR3 sequence is 15 residues long. Trimming left V 1 base short and J 10 bases short, with 17 bases between. Written as DNA, the CDR3 is TGTGCCAGCAGCTTAGGGGGGAATACCCTGGGGGAGCAGTTCTTC. It encodes CASSLGGNTLGEQFF.

DNA for the CDR3: TGTGCCATTCGTAGGTCCCGAGCGGAGTCCATAAATACGCAGTATTTT. It specifies CAIRRSRAESINTQYF. This chain uses TRBV5-3 with TRBJ2-3; a weak D match, TRBD2 (5 bases). TRBV5-3 carries the ORF label, with uncertain function. The CDR3 spans 16 residues. The V gene lost 9 bases and the J gene lost 7 bases, with 27 bases spanning the gap.

The CDR3 reads CAWSAGMNTEAFF. The CDR3 bases are TGTGCCTGGAGTGCAGGCATGAACACTGAAGCTTTCTTT. V gene TRBV30 combines with J gene TRBJ1-1; D unclear. CDR1 GTSNPN and CDR2 SVGIG come from the germline V gene (reference sequence). V lost 1 base to trimming and J lost 0 bases, with 6 bases between them. The CDR3 length is 13 residues.

The rearrangement joins TRBV15 to TRBJ2-1; weak D call: TRBD2 (5 bases). There are 12 residues in the CDR3. Germline CDR1 is LNHNV and CDR2 is YYDKDF (reference sequence). Trimming removed 5 bases at V and 9 bases at J, with 11 bases between. The DNA of the CDR3 is TGTGCCACCAGCCATACTAGTTCTGAGCAGTTCTTC. Residues: CATSHTSSEQFF.

The J gene is TRBJ2-1, the V gene TRBV25-1; 9 positions match TRBD1. V was clipped by 2 bases and J by 7 bases; unmatched bases: 6. Germline V gives CDR1 MGHDK, CDR2 SYGVNS. The CDR3 has 15 amino acids. In nucleotides, the CDR3 is TGTGCCAGCAGTGAACGGGACAGGGTAGGGAATGAGCAGTTCTTC. Protein product: CASSERDRVGNEQFF.

The table lists this clone with a count of one. One end of the junction does not line up with germline, which may come from a read error. The chain links TRBV7-7 to TRBJ2-1, with 9 nucleotides matching TRBD1. Germline CDR1 reads SSHAT; CDR2 reads FNYEAQ (reference sequence). CDR3 size: 15 residues. The CDR3 protein is CASSPGTGNYNEQFF. As DNA, the CDR3 is TGTGCTAGCAGCCCCGGGACAGGGAACTACAATGAGCAGTTCTTC.

The V call is TRBV28, the J call TRBJ1-1, with D unresolved. Trimming shortened V by 2 bases and J by 5 bases, and 9 bases separated the two germline ends. The CDR3 consists of 13 residues. From germline, CDR1 is MDHEN and CDR2 SYDVKM. The CDR3 protein is CASSLIWDTEAFF. The CDR3 DNA is TGTGCCAGCAGTTTAATATGGGATACTGAAGCTTTCTTT.

The V call is TRBV4-1, the J call TRBJ1-3, with D uncertain. The germline CDR1 and CDR2 sequences are MGHRA and YSYEKL. The V and J ends lost 4 bases and 3 bases respectively, with 19 bases between them. The CDR3 is 17 residues long. The DNA of the CDR3 is TGCGCCAGCAGCCGTCCCGGCGGGGAAAACCATGGAAACACCATATATTTT. Translated: CASSRPGGENHGNTIYF.

J is TRBJ1-1 and V is TRBV30, with no clear D. This CDR3 region has 13 residues. V gave up 2 bases and J gave up 5 bases, with 12 bases separating them. Per the germline V gene, CDR1 is GTSNPN and CDR2 is SVGIG (reference sequence). The CDR3 DNA is TGTGCCTGGAGTTATAGGCTGGGGACTGAAGCTTTCTTT. Translating it yields CAWSYRLGTEAFF. Looking up the rest from reference TRBV30 and TRBJ1-1 gives the full variable domain: SQTIHQWPATLVQPVGSPLSLECTVEGTSNPNLYWYRQAAGRGLQLLFYSVGIGQISSEVPQNLSASRPQDRQFILSSKKLLLSDSGFYLCAWSYRLGTEAFFGQGTRLTVV.

The chain has TRBV27 and TRBJ2-3; unclear D gene. Trimming pared 1 base from V and 2 bases from J, leaving 4 bases between. The CDR3 is made up of 13 amino acids. Per the germline V gene, CDR1 is MNHEY and CDR2 is SMNVEV (reference sequence). The CDR3: CASSLFDTDTQYF. The CDR3, as DNA: TGTGCCAGCAGTTTATTCGACACAGATACGCAGTATTTT.

This clone has a single count. The chain employs TRBV29-1 and TRBJ2-4, with 8 bases lining up with TRBD1. The V gene end was trimmed by 7 bases and the J gene end by 8 bases; junction bases not matched to a gene: 10. The CDR3 runs 13 residues. Germline values: CDR1 SQVTM, CDR2 ANQGSEA. The DNA of the CDR3 is TGCAGCGCCGCTCAGGGGGCCGGGGACATTCAGTACTTC. It translates to CSAAQGAGDIQYF.

This clone has only one observation. The chain links TRBV9 to TRBJ2-3, with D unclear. V was cut by 1 base and J by 1 base, with 10 bases left in between. This CDR3 is built from 15 residues. Looked up from germline, CDR1 is SGDLS and CDR2 is YYNGEE. CDR3: CASSVLDKGTDTQYF. CDR3 in DNA: TGTGCCAGCAGCGTACTTGACAAGGGCACAGATACGCAGTATTTT.

This chain links TRBV7-3 with TRBJ2-1, with TRBD2 as a possible D gene (6 bases). The CDR3 runs to 18 residues. CDR1 SGHTA and CDR2 FQGTGA come from the germline V gene. Trimming took off 5 bases at V and 6 bases at J, with 26 bases between the two ends. The chain's CDR3 is CASSPNMGVVSGTNEQFF. The DNA for the CDR3 is TGTGCCAGCAGCCCAAACATGGGGGTGGTTAGCGGAACCAATGAGCAGTTCTTC.

This chain uses TRBV27 with TRBJ2-3; TRBD2 aligns across 9 bases. Germline CDR1 is MNHEY and CDR2 is SMNVEV (reference sequence). The V segment lost 2 bases and the J segment 8 bases; nucleotides outside the gene matches: 8. The CDR3 totals 15 residues. CDR3 nucleotides: TGTGCCAGCAGTTTAAGCGGGAGGATGATCGGTACGCAGTATTTT. Translating it yields CASSLSGRMIGTQYF.

The chain employs TRBV5-6 and TRBJ2-4; unclear D gene. The CDR3 covers 12 residues. Germline lookup yields CDR1 SGHDT and CDR2 YYEEEE. V was cut by 5 bases and J by 7 bases, with 10 bases left in between. CDR3 amino acids: CASRGLGNIQYF. For the CDR3, the DNA is TGTGCCAGCAGGGGTTTGGGGAACATTCAGTACTTC.

The chain recombines TRBV10-1 with TRBJ1-5, with TRBD1 identical over 10 bases. The CDR3 consists of 15 residues. With V trimmed by 10 bases and J by 4 bases, 10 bases remained unmatched. The germline CDR1 and CDR2 sequences are WNHNN and SYGVQD (reference sequence). As DNA, the CDR3 is TGCGCCATAAGGACGGGACAGGGGACTAATCAGCCCCAGCATTTT. This codes for CAIRTGQGTNQPQHF.

The CDR3 nucleotides read TGTGCCAGCATCGGGGTGCCCTCATTTAACAATGAGCAGTTCTTC. This sequence encodes CASIGVPSFNNEQFF. The V and J genes are TRBV28 and TRBJ2-1, with D perhaps TRBD2 (5 bases). The V gene lost 7 bases and the J gene lost 5 bases, with 18 bases spanning the gap. This CDR3 is 15 amino acids long. Germline CDR1 MDHEN, CDR2 SYDVKM.

The V and J genes are TRBV27 and TRBJ2-3; D is uncertain. The CDR3 runs 14 residues. Trimming pared 9 bases from V and 0 bases from J, leaving 13 bases between. The V gene's germline CDR1 is MNHEY and CDR2 SMNVEV (reference sequence). The CDR3 coding sequence is TGTGCCAGTTCACCCCTGGACAGCACAGATACGCAGTATTTT. It encodes CASSPLDSTDTQYF.